The T cell receptor (beta chain) described here comes from a study of cytotoxic CD8 clonotypes in ibrutinib-treated CLL. Comments on this clone: The antigen remains undetermined.

TCRdb keeps only in-frame clones here, not all; method: immunoSEQ multiplex PCR. The top ten hold 10% to 14% of the sample, which has about 140,000 clones, under 95% seen once. Findings of the study overall: Higher clonality was seen at ibrutinib response and a return toward baseline at progression. Exceeding age-matched healthy donors, baseline clonality also tracked the counts of circulating CD8+ T cells.

The V end lost 0 bases, the J end lost 0 bases, and 7 bases lay between the germline ends. The CDR3 is made up of 15 amino acids. The germline V gene encodes CDR1 SGHTS and CDR2 YDEGEE. This sequence originates from a human donor with chronic lymphocytic leukemia. Sample: PBMCs, taken after 12 months of ibrutinib treatment. The chain combines TRBV5-8 with TRBJ1-5; D is undetermined. The DNA for the CDR3 is TGTGCCAGCAGCTTGGATTGGTATAGCAATCAGCCCCAGCATTTT. This translates into CASSLDWYSNQPQHF.